The sequence of this T cell receptor beta chain was determined in a study of follicular helper T cells after annual influenza vaccination. Findings of the study overall: Change in circulating plasmablasts correlated with ICOS+CD38+ cTfh clonality change.

Comment on this clone: What it recognizes is unknown.

Germline V gene lookup returns CDR1 SGDLS and CDR2 YYNGEE. Trimming left V 0 bases short and J 0 bases short, with 12 bases between. This CDR3 has 16 residues. Sequenced by immunoSEQ multiplex PCR; TCRdb stores in-frame clones only, minus some. This table has about 5,200 clones, approximately 89% appearing once. Time point noted: 2013-2014 season, 7 days after vaccination. Donors with HIV/AIDS, active malignancy, immunomodulators or active illness were excluded. The sample consisted of CXCR5+ CD38- circulating T follicular helper cells from blood, taken 7 days after influenza vaccination. Subset defined: circulating Tfh, non-naive CD4+CXCR5+PD-1+ (ICOS+CD38+ or ICOS-CD38-). This TCR came from an adult who received the influenza vaccine. V gene TRBV9 combines with J gene TRBJ2-5; the D gene is possibly TRBD1 (6 bases). The CDR3 nucleotides are TGTGCCAGCAGCGTAGGTACAGGGCCGTACCAAGAGACCCAGTACTTC. Translated: CASSVGTGPYQETQYF.